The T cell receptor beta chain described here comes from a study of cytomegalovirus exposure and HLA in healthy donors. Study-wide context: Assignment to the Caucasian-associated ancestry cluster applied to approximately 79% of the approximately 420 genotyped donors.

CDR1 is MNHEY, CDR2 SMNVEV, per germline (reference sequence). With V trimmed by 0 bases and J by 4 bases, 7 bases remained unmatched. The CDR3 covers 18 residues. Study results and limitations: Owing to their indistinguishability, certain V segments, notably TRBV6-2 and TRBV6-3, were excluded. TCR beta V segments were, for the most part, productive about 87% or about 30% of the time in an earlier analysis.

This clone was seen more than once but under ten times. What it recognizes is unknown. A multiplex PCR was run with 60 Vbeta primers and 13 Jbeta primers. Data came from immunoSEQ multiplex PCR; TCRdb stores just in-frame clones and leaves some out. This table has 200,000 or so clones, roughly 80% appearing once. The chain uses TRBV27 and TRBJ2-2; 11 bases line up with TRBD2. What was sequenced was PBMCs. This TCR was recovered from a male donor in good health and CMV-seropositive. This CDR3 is CASSLSSSGGTPTGELFF. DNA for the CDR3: TGTGCCAGCAGTTTATCTTCTAGCGGGGGGACACCCACCGGGGAGCTGTTTTTT.